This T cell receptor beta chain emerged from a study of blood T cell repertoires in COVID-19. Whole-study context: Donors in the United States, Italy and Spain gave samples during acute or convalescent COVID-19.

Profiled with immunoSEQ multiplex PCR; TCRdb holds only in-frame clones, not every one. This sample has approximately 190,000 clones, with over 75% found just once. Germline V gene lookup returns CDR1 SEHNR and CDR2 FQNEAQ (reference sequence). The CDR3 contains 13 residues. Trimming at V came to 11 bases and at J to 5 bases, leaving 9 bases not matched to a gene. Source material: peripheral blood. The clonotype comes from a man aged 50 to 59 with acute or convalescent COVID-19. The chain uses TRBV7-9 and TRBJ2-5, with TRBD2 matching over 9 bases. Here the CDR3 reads CAFGGGGAETQYF. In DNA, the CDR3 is TGTGCCTTCGGTGGCGGGGGGGCTGAGACCCAGTACTTC.